Below are 5 T cell receptor beta chains sequenced from a single sample in a study of response to subunit inactivated influenza vaccine. TCRdb ran MiXCR on the RT-PCR reads and lists one entry per CDR3 protein. The repertoire holds approximately 730,000 distinct CDR3 sequences, with approximately 14% as singletons. This material consisted of PBMCs from blood, taken approximately 15 days before vaccination. The source of these receptors is a man over 45 who received an inactivated influenza vaccine.

The chain couples TRBV24-1 to TRBJ2-1; 8 nucleotides align to TRBD1. This CDR3 is 11 amino acids long. The V segment lost 11 bases and the J segment 8 bases; nucleotides outside the gene matches: 4. CDR1 is KGHDR and CDR2 is SFDVKD in the germline V gene. The CDR3 bases are TGTGCCATCGACAGGGGCGATGAGCAGTTCTTC. Residues: CAIDRGDEQFF.

This clonotype was counted between two and nine times. The chain employs TRBV25-1 and TRBJ2-7; 7 bases fit TRBD2. The V segment lost 1 base and the J segment 0 bases; nucleotides outside the gene matches: 3. CDR1 MGHDK and CDR2 SYGVNS come from the germline V gene. The CDR3 length is 15 residues. The CDR3 is CASSESGGNSYEQYF. The CDR3 DNA reads TGTGCCAGCAGTGAATCCGGGGGGAACTCCTACGAGCAGTACTTC.

This clonotype was counted between two and nine times. The chain recombines TRBV12-3 or TRBV12-4 with TRBJ2-1, with 8 bases matching TRBD1. This CDR3 region has 13 residues. V shed 6 bases and J 7 bases; nucleotides not matched to a gene: 5. CDR3 coding DNA: TGTGCCAGCAGGACAGGGGTTCTGAATGAGCAGTTCTTC. Its protein product is CASRTGVLNEQFF.

This clonotype was counted only a few times. This chain uses TRBV20-1 with TRBJ2-1; D unresolved. The V end was cut by 5 bases, the J end by 9 bases, with 8 bases between. CDR3 size: 10 residues. The V gene's germline CDR1 is DFQATT and CDR2 SNEGSKA (reference sequence). The CDR3 DNA reads as TGCAGTGCTCAATGGGTTGAGCAGTTCTTC. It yields the protein CSAQWVEQFF.

This clonotype was counted only a few times. The chain couples TRBV12-3 or TRBV12-4 to TRBJ2-2; no definite D call. This CDR3 spans 15 amino acids. Trimming cost V 1 base and J 5 bases, with 11 bases left between them. The CDR3 here is CASSLGSYRTGELFF. For the CDR3, the DNA is TGTGCCAGCAGTTTAGGGTCTTATCGAACCGGGGAGCTGTTTTTT.